Listed below are T cell receptor beta chains from one sample, sequenced in a study of blood T cell repertoires in COVID-19. Assay used: immunoSEQ multiplex PCR; TCRdb lists only in-frame clones, some missing. Of tens of thousands of clones listed, roughly 80% are singletons. Sequencing was carried out using peripheral blood. All receptors come from a woman aged 45-65 years with active or convalescent COVID-19. The CDR3 runs from the conserved cysteine through the conserved F or W. Fields, in order: V gene, CDR3 length, J gene, clone size, D gene, CDR3 protein, CDR3 DNA. A D gene is named only where the DNA matches it firmly. Clone sizes are given selectively: once, few, many, or a class where the clone is expanded.

TRBV2	14	TRBJ2-7	-	TRBD2	CASKGLAGGYEQYF	TGTGCCAGCAAGGGACTAGCGGGAGGCTACGAGCAGTACTTC
TRBV18	15	TRBJ2-5	once	-	CASSPTAGGRETQYF	TGTGCCAGCTCACCGACGGCAGGGGGGCGAGAGACCCAGTACTTC
TRBV5-1	12	TRBJ1-1	-	-	CASSRGGTEAFF	TGCGCCAGCAGCAGAGGTGGGACTGAAGCTTTCTTT
TRBV5-4	15	TRBJ1-3	-	-	CASRDSRSSGNTIYF	TGTGCCAGCAGAGACAGCCGATCCTCTGGAAACACCATATATTTT
TRBV2	14	TRBJ1-1	once	-	CASSADMMLGEAFF	TGTGCCAGCAGCGCGGACATGATGTTAGGGGAAGCTTTCTTT
TRBV10-3	15	TRBJ2-5	many	TRBD1	CAISDSRTGGETQYF	TGTGCCATCAGTGACAGTAGGACAGGGGGAGAGACCCAGTACTTC
TRBV5-1	17	TRBJ2-3	few	-	CASSLATTGRGTDTQYF	TGCGCCAGCAGCTTGGCCACCACAGGGAGGGGAACAGATACGCAGTATTTT
TRBV5-8	15	TRBJ2-5	-	TRBD2	CASSLESGSVGTQYF	TGTGCCAGCAGCTTGGAGAGCGGGAGTGTAGGGACCCAGTACTTC
TRBV28	14	TRBJ1-1	-	-	CASTHLRGRTEAFF	TGTGCCAGCACTCATCTCAGGGGTAGGACTGAAGCTTTCTTT
TRBV7-9	16	TRBJ1-4	-	-	CASSALTVPLGEKLFF	TGTGCCAGCAGCGCCTTGACAGTTCCTCTTGGGGAAAAACTGTTTTTT
TRBV29-1	15	TRBJ2-7	once	-	CSVVDPGVRIYEQYF	TGCAGCGTAGTTGACCCGGGGGTTAGGATCTACGAGCAGTACTTC
TRBV6-4	15	TRBJ2-1	-	TRBD2	CASSRGLAGGGEQFF	TGTGCCAGCAGTCGGGGACTAGCGGGAGGCGGTGAGCAGTTCTTC
TRBV30	18	TRBJ1-1	-	-	CAWSVRVGPTNLNTEAFF	TGTGCCTGGAGTGTTCGAGTTGGGCCGACTAACTTGAACACTGAAGCTTTCTTT
TRBV6-6	15	TRBJ2-2	-	-	CASSPQGPNTGELFF	TGTGCCAGCAGTCCCCAGGGCCCCAACACCGGGGAGCTGTTTTTT
TRBV19	13	TRBJ1-4	once	-	CASSPNRDEKLFF	TGTGCCAGTAGCCCCAACAGGGATGAAAAACTGTTTTTT
TRBV5-1	11	TRBJ2-7	-	-	CASSLQGEQYF	TGCGCCAGCAGCTTGCAGGGCGAGCAGTACTTC
TRBV27	15	TRBJ2-2	-	TRBD2	CASSLGTSGTGELFF	TGTGCCAGCAGTTTAGGGACTAGCGGAACCGGGGAGCTGTTTTTT
TRBV24-1	15	TRBJ2-7	-	TRBD1	CATSDPGTATYEQYF	TGTGCCACCAGTGACCCCGGGACAGCCACCTACGAGCAGTACTTC
TRBV10-3	15	TRBJ2-2	-	TRBD2	CAISASGRNTGELFF	TGTGCCATCAGTGCTAGCGGGAGGAACACCGGGGAGCTGTTTTTT
TRBV4-1	16	TRBJ2-1	-	TRBD1	CASSRDRTGNRNEQFF	TGCGCCAGCAGCCGTGACAGGACAGGGAATCGCAATGAGCAGTTCTTC
TRBV18	15	TRBJ1-1	-	-	CASSPPGRFNTEAFF	TGTGCCAGCTCACCACCGGGCCGCTTTAACACTGAAGCTTTCTTT
TRBV3-1/TRBV3-2	15	TRBJ1-4	-	-	CASSQAGAPNEKLFF	TGTGCCAGCAGCCAAGCTGGGGCGCCTAATGAAAAACTGTTTTTT
TRBV5-1	15	TRBJ2-2	-	-	CASSLGGDNTGELFF	TGCGCCAGCAGCTTAGGAGGGGATAACACCGGGGAGCTGTTTTTT
TRBV30	12	TRBJ2-2	-	-	CAWSPSNWELFF	TGTGCCTGGAGTCCCTCTAACTGGGAGCTGTTTTTT
TRBV5-1	13	TRBJ1-5	medium-sized	-	CASSWAGGEPQHF	TGCGCCAGCAGCTGGGCCGGCGGGGAGCCCCAGCATTTT
TRBV11-2	15	TRBJ2-1	-	-	CASSSGLGQVDEQFF	TGTGCCAGCAGCTCCGGACTCGGGCAGGTGGATGAGCAGTTCTTC
TRBV5-1	15	TRBJ2-6	-	-	CASSLTSPGANVLTF	TGCGCCAGCAGCTTAACTAGTCCTGGGGCCAACGTCCTGACTTTC
TRBV19	14	TRBJ1-4	few	-	CASSITGGGEKLFF	TGTGCCAGTAGTATAACCGGTGGAGGTGAAAAACTGTTTTTT
TRBV10-3	15	TRBJ1-3	-	-	CAISTGGVSGNTIYF	TGTGCCATCAGCACGGGGGGGGTCTCTGGAAACACCATATATTTT
TRBV5-1	14	TRBJ2-1	-	TRBD2	CASSLFGGDNEQFF	TGCGCCAGCAGCTTGTTCGGGGGGGACAATGAGCAGTTCTTC
TRBV15	16	TRBJ1-3	-	-	CATSLEQGPGWNTIYF	TGTGCCACCAGCCTAGAACAGGGCCCCGGGTGGAACACCATATATTTT
TRBV14	10	TRBJ2-7	-	-	CASSPGEQYF	TGTGCCAGCAGCCCAGGTGAGCAGTACTTC
TRBV5-4	18	TRBJ2-6	-	TRBD1	CASSRPGQGISGANVLTF	TGTGCCAGCAGTCGCCCGGGACAGGGTATCTCTGGGGCCAACGTCCTGACTTTC
TRBV19	16	TRBJ2-2	-	TRBD1	CASNAGDRGRAGELFF	TGTGCCAGTAACGCGGGGGACAGGGGGCGGGCCGGGGAGCTGTTTTTT
TRBV18	13	TRBJ1-1	-	-	CASSGGMNTEAFF	TGTGCCAGCTCTGGGGGGATGAACACTGAAGCTTTCTTT
TRBV2	14	TRBJ1-6	few	-	CASRGGRNNSPLHF	TGTGCCAGCAGGGGTGGGCGTAATAATTCACCCCTCCACTTT
TRBV7-8	15	TRBJ1-2	-	-	CASSFGEAGRYGYTF	TGTGCCAGCAGCTTTGGGGAGGCAGGGCGCTATGGCTACACCTTC
TRBV3-1/TRBV3-2	19	TRBJ2-1	-	TRBD2	CASSQSSRTSGSYYNEQFF	TGTGCCAGCAGCCAAAGCTCAAGGACTAGCGGGAGTTACTACAATGAGCAGTTCTTC
TRBV6-5	12	TRBJ1-4	once	-	CASGSTNEKLFF	TGTGCCAGCGGGAGTACTAATGAAAAACTGTTTTTT
TRBV5-6	14	TRBJ1-2	-	-	CASSLVQNVYGYTF	TGTGCCAGCAGCTTGGTACAGAACGTCTATGGCTACACCTTC
TRBV28	14	TRBJ2-3	-	-	CASSSGISTDTQYF	TGTGCCAGCAGTTCGGGGATCAGCACAGATACGCAGTATTTT
TRBV28	12	TRBJ1-2	-	-	CASTSQGGGYTF	TGTGCCAGCACCTCCCAAGGAGGTGGCTACACCTTC
TRBV6-6	13	TRBJ2-7	few	TRBD1	CASGTGGLYEQYF	TGTGCCAGCGGAACAGGGGGCTTATACGAGCAGTACTTC
TRBV7-9	14	TRBJ2-2	-	-	CASSLRGSPGELFF	TGTGCCAGCAGCTTAAGGGGGAGCCCCGGGGAGCTGTTTTTT
TRBV5-1	15	TRBJ2-3	-	-	CASTVAASSTDTQYF	TGCGCCAGCACGGTAGCGGCCTCTAGCACAGATACGCAGTATTTT
TRBV2	15	TRBJ1-3	-	-	CASRGRRGGGNTIYF	TGTGCCAGCAGAGGACGGAGGGGTGGAGGAAACACCATATATTTT
TRBV5-1	16	TRBJ1-2	-	TRBD1	CASSLGATGDIYGYTF	TGCGCCAGCAGCTTGGGAGCAACAGGGGACATCTATGGCTACACCTTC
TRBV5-1	13	TRBJ2-1	-	-	CASCLLAQGEQFF	TGCGCCAGCTGCCTACTAGCTCAGGGTGAGCAGTTCTTC
TRBV5-1	14	TRBJ1-1	-	TRBD1	CASSLGTGATEAFF	TGCGCCAGCAGCCTCGGGACAGGGGCCACTGAAGCTTTCTTT
TRBV7-9	15	TRBJ2-5	-	TRBD1	CASSLAGTGVETQYF	TGTGCCAGCAGCTTGGCCGGGACAGGGGTCGAGACCCAGTACTTC
TRBV21-1	16	TRBJ2-3	-	-	CASSKEAGGTTDTQYF	TGTGCCAGCAGCAAAGAGGCGGGAGGGACCACAGATACGCAGTATTTT
TRBV19	14	TRBJ1-2	-	TRBD1	CASTLQGAIYGYTF	TGTGCCAGTACCCTACAGGGGGCTATCTATGGCTACACCTTC
TRBV20-1	11	TRBJ1-1	-	TRBD1	CSQGESTEAFF	TGCAGCCAGGGGGAGAGCACTGAAGCTTTCTTT
TRBV28	15	TRBJ1-5	once	TRBD1	CASSFLTGGYQPQHF	TGTGCCAGCAGTTTCCTGACAGGGGGGTATCAGCCCCAGCATTTT
TRBV5-1	14	TRBJ1-2	many	-	CASSLAASAGGYTF	TGCGCCAGCAGCTTGGCGGCCTCCGCGGGCGGCTACACCTTC
TRBV27	15	TRBJ2-7	-	-	CASRWGTQSSYEQYF	TGTGCCAGCAGATGGGGGACTCAGAGCTCCTACGAGCAGTACTTC
TRBV27	12	TRBJ1-2	-	TRBD1	CASGRGREGYTF	TGTGCCAGCGGCAGGGGGCGCGAGGGCTACACCTTC
TRBV2	13	TRBJ1-1	-	-	CASSAQMNTEAFF	TGTGCCAGCAGTGCCCAAATGAACACTGAAGCTTTCTTT
TRBV7-2	13	TRBJ1-1	-	-	CASSQQRDAEAFF	TGTGCCAGCAGCCAACAGAGAGACGCTGAAGCTTTCTTT
TRBV7-6	15	TRBJ1-1	-	-	CASSSSLGAGTEAFF	TGTGCCAGCAGCTCCTCGTTAGGGGCTGGGACTGAAGCTTTCTTT